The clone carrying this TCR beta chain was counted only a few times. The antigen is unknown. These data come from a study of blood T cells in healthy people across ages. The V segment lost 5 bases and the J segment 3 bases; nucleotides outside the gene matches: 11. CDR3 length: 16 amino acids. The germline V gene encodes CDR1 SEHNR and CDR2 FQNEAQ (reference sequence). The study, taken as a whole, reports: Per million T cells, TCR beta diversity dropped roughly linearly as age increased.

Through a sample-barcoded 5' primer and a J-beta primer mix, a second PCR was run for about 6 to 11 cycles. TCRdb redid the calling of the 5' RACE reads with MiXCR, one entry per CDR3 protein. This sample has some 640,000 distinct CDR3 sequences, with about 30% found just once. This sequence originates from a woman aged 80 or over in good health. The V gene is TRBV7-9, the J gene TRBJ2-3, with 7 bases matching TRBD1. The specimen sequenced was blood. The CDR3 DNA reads TGTGCCAGCAGCCCCGAGGGGGCAGGGCGGACAGATACGCAGTATTTT. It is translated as CASSPEGAGRTDTQYF. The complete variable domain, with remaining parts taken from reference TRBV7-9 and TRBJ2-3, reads DTGVSQNPRHKITKRGQNVTFRCDPISEHNRLYWYRQTLGQGPEFLTYFQNEAQLEKSRLLSDRFSAERPKGSFSTLEIQRTEQGDSAMYLCASSPEGAGRTDTQYFGPGTRLTVL.